This T cell receptor beta chain was found in a study of cytomegalovirus exposure and HLA in healthy donors. For the study at large: Among the 400 or so donors who were genotyped, about 80% fell in the genetic ancestry cluster that is associated with self-reported Caucasian donors.

This CDR3 is 13 amino acids long. Trimming took 10 bases from V and 5 from J, leaving 17 bases between them. Per germline, CDR1 MNHNS and CDR2 SASEGT. The PCR was carried out with 60 Vbeta primers and 13 Jbeta primers. Sequencing was performed with immunoSEQ multiplex PCR; in TCRdb, only in-frame clones are kept and a portion is missing. Of over 110,000 clones listed, roughly 76% are singletons. Specimen: PBMCs. This sequence was found in a woman aged 40 to 49 in good health and CMV-seronegative. The V and J genes are TRBV6-1 and TRBJ1-1; TRBD1 might be the D (6 bases). The chain's CDR3 is CATWGRGGTEAFF. The CDR3 DNA is TGTGCCACCTGGGGGAGGGGGGGTACTGAAGCTTTCTTT.